This entry lists 18 T cell receptor beta chains sequenced from one sample in a study of T cell responses to AZD1222 COVID-19 vaccine. The table came from immunoSEQ multiplex PCR; TCRdb's copy has only in-frame clones and leaves some out. Of 250,000 to 300,000 clones listed, almost 95% are singletons. Sequences were derived from peripheral blood, sampled 28 days after the second AZD1222 dose. These receptors were collected from an adult who received the AZD1222 COVID-19 vaccine.

This chain links TRBV28 with TRBJ1-1, with 7 bases aligning to TRBD1. The V and J ends lost 8 bases and 0 bases, in that order; junction bases with no gene match: 3. This CDR3 has 13 amino acids. Germline lookup yields CDR1 MDHEN and CDR2 SYDVKM. The CDR3 here is CASVTGLNTEAFF. In DNA form, the CDR3 reads TGTGCCAGCGTGACAGGGCTGAACACTGAAGCTTTCTTT.

As regards this clone: Other DNA variants within this sample encode the same CDR3. The rearrangement uses TRBV28 and TRBJ2-7; D call uncertain. V lost 2 bases and J lost 4, with 6 bases in between. The CDR3 totals 12 residues. Germline values: CDR1 MDHEN, CDR2 SYDVKM. The CDR3 is CASSLALYEQYF. As DNA, the CDR3 is TGTGCCAGCAGTTTAGCCTTATACGAGCAGTACTTC. The full variable domain, its missing parts supplied by reference TRBV28 and TRBJ2-7, is DVKVTQSSRYLVKRTGEKVFLECVQDMDHENMFWYRQDPGLGLRLIYFSYDVKMKEKGDIPEGYSVSREKKERFSLILESASTNQTSMYLCASSLALYEQYFGPGTRLTVT.

For the CDR3, the DNA is TGTGCCAGCTCACCCCAAGGGATAGGGGAAGTGTACGAGCAGTACTTC. Translating it yields CASSPQGIGEVYEQYF. This chain links TRBV18 with TRBJ2-7; tentatively, D is TRBD1 (5 bases). This CDR3 is built from 16 residues. From germline, CDR1 is KGHSH and CDR2 LQKENI. V was shortened by 3 bases and J by 4 bases, with 19 bases between the two germline ends.

The chain joins TRBV24-1 to TRBJ2-5; 8 positions match TRBD2. The germline V gene has CDR1 KGHDR and CDR2 SFDVKD. The CDR3 runs 14 residues. V trimming: 10 bases; J trimming: 0 bases; junction bases outside the gene matches: 6. The CDR3 is CATGASGYQETQYF. CDR3 DNA sequence: TGTGCCACGGGCGCTAGCGGGTACCAAGAGACCCAGTACTTC.

This chain connects TRBV28 to TRBJ1-5, with 7 bases lining up with TRBD1. The CDR3 loop spans 14 amino acids. The germline gives CDR1 MDHEN, CDR2 SYDVKM. V was pared by 5 bases and J by 5 bases, with 6 bases of the junction left unmatched. The CDR3 spells CASSPGTDYQPQHF. As DNA, the CDR3 is TGTGCCAGCAGTCCTGGGACAGATTATCAGCCCCAGCATTTT.

The V gene is TRBV27, the J gene TRBJ2-7; D is ambiguous. The CDR3 spans 14 residues. V was pared by 8 bases and J by 5 bases, with 19 bases between. Germline V lookup: CDR1 MNHEY, CDR2 SMNVEV (reference sequence). In DNA, the CDR3 is TGTGCCAGCGGAGACCCTTTTCACCGGGACGAGCAGTACTTC. It specifies CASGDPFHRDEQYF.

This rearrangement joins TRBV18 to TRBJ2-5, with TRBD1 matching over 7 bases. V dropped 3 bases and J dropped 2; count of bases not matched to a gene: 6. Germline V lookup: CDR1 KGHSH, CDR2 LQKENI. This CDR3 has 15 residues. The CDR3 loop is CASSPRDSLQETQYF. In nucleotides, the CDR3 is TGTGCCAGCTCACCCCGGGACAGCCTTCAAGAGACCCAGTACTTC.

The sample holds one count of this clone. The chain has TRBV11-2 and TRBJ1-1; D is uncertain. The germline CDR1 and CDR2 sequences are SGHAT and FQNNGV. The CDR3 consists of 15 residues. Between the trimmed V and J ends, which lost 7 bases and 2 bases, there was a span of 17 bases. This chain's CDR3 is CASTVLSGRNTEAFF. CDR3 sequence (DNA): TGTGCCAGCACAGTTCTTAGTGGGAGAAACACTGAAGCTTTCTTT.

V is TRBV7-8 and J is TRBJ2-2, with D perhaps TRBD1 (5 bases). Looked up from germline, CDR1 is SGHVS and CDR2 is FQNEAQ. V dropped 5 bases and J dropped 3 bases, with 10 bases sitting between them. The CDR3 loop spans 14 amino acids. In DNA, the CDR3 is TGTGCCAGCAGCACCCGACAGCACACCGGGGAGCTGTTTTTT. Residues: CASSTRQHTGELFF.

This clone is a singleton in its sample. This rearrangement joins TRBV6-5 to TRBJ1-2; D is ambiguous. V was cut by 4 bases and J by 8 bases, with 8 bases left in between. This CDR3 is built from 11 residues. From germline, CDR1 is MNHEY and CDR2 SVGAGI. CDR3 region: CASSLPYGYTF. Written as DNA, the CDR3 is TGTGCCAGCAGTTTGCCGTACGGCTACACCTTC.

The chain joins TRBV9 to TRBJ1-2; D not resolved. The CDR3 has 10 amino acids. In germline, CDR1 is SGDLS, CDR2 YYNGEE. The ends were cut back, 3 bases at V and 6 bases at J, with 3 bases in the middle. Here the CDR3 reads CASSGNGYTF. The CDR3 nucleotides read TGTGCCAGCAGCGGGAATGGCTACACCTTC.

CDR3: CASSLRDRLRNTEAFF. CDR3 bases: TGTGCCAGCAGTTTAAGGGACAGACTAAGAAACACTGAAGCTTTCTTT. The rearrangement joins TRBV27 to TRBJ1-1; 7 positions agree with TRBD1. Germline CDR1 reads MNHEY; CDR2 reads SMNVEV (reference sequence). This CDR3 has 16 amino acids. V dropped 2 bases and J dropped 2; count of bases not matched to a gene: 8.

The table lists this clone with a count of one. This chain uses TRBV6-2 or TRBV6-3 with TRBJ2-7; 11 bases map to TRBD2. Germline CDR1 MNHEY, CDR2 SVGEGT. V lost 6 bases and J lost 4; bases outside the gene matches: 11. The CDR3 contains 16 residues. CDR3 coding DNA: TGTGCCAGCAGACCTCGCTTAGCGGGAGGGGAATACGAGCAGTACTTC. The encoded protein is CASRPRLAGGEYEQYF.

The chain joins TRBV6-5 to TRBJ1-2; no clear D. The CDR3 is made up of 13 amino acids. The V end was cut by 5 bases, the J end by 6 bases, with 13 bases between. CDR1 and CDR2 from the germline V gene are MNHEY and SVGAGI. Written as DNA, the CDR3 is TGTGCCAGCAGTCTCAGTCTTCTTGATGGCTACACCTTC. This codes for CASSLSLLDGYTF.

The gene calls are TRBV7-9 and TRBJ2-7, with a tentative D call TRBD1 (5 bases). The CDR3 runs 13 residues. The V gene lost 5 bases and the J gene lost 1 base, with 9 bases spanning the gap. Germline V gene lookup returns CDR1 SEHNR and CDR2 FQNEAQ (reference sequence). CDR3 residues: CASSQQVSYEQYF. The CDR3 nucleotides are TGTGCCAGCAGCCAACAGGTTTCCTACGAGCAGTACTTC.

This clone was detected only once. The V call is TRBV3-1 (or the pseudogene TRBV3-2), the J call TRBJ1-1; D gene unclear. The germline V gene encodes CDR1 LGHDT and CDR2 YNNKEL (reference sequence). The germline V and J ends were trimmed by 5 bases and 4 bases, with 14 bases remaining between them. The CDR3 runs to 14 residues. This CDR3 is CASSGREMGTEAFF. The CDR3 coding sequence is TGTGCCAGCAGCGGAAGGGAAATGGGCACTGAAGCTTTCTTT.

The V and J genes are TRBV9 and TRBJ1-6, with TRBD1 identical over 7 bases. This CDR3 region has 17 residues. CDR1 is SGDLS, CDR2 YYNGEE, per germline. The V segment lost 0 bases and the J segment 2 bases; nucleotides outside the gene matches: 5. The CDR3 reads CASSVETQGAYNSPLHF. In DNA, the CDR3 is TGTGCCAGCAGCGTAGAAACCCAGGGGGCCTATAATTCACCCCTCCACTTT.

V and J are TRBV11-3 and TRBJ1-2; D call uncertain. V gave up 4 bases and J gave up 0 bases, with 12 bases separating them. CDR1 is SGHNT and CDR2 is YENEEA in the germline V gene. This CDR3 spans 15 amino acids. The DNA for the CDR3 is TGTGCCAGCAGCTCGAACTCAGCGCCTAACTATGGCTACACCTTC. Protein sequence: CASSSNSAPNYGYTF.